This passage covers 21 T cell receptor beta chains from one sample sequenced in a study of long-term antiretroviral therapy in people with HIV. Survey level was the resolution at which the v3.0 immunoSEQ assay ran. Clones were sequenced by immunoSEQ multiplex PCR, and TCRdb holds only the in-frame ones, with some missing. The top ten hold 20% of the sample, which has some 11,000 clones, roughly four fifths seen once. Here the sequenced sample was unsorted PBMCs, taken around 7.2 years after starting antiretroviral therapy. These receptor sequences come from a man aged 50-59 years with HIV.

The chain uses TRBV11-3 and TRBJ2-7; D is uncertain. The CDR3 runs to 15 residues. Germline V gene lookup returns CDR1 SGHNT and CDR2 YENEEA. Trimming removed 5 bases from V and 5 bases from J, with 19 bases in between. CDR3: CASSLYSPEKNEQYF. CDR3 coding DNA: TGTGCCAGCAGCCTATACAGTCCCGAGAAGAACGAGCAGTACTTC.

The chain carries TRBV6-1 and TRBJ1-2; TRBD1 is a possible D gene (5 bases). Germline CDR1 MNHNS, CDR2 SASEGT. The V and J ends lost 4 bases and 1 base respectively, with 10 bases between them. CDR3 size: 14 residues. The CDR3, as DNA: TGTGCCAGCAGTGGACAGCCGATTAACTATGGCTACACCTTC. This encodes CASSGQPINYGYTF.

This rearrangement joins TRBV5-1 to TRBJ1-1; TRBD1 matches at 9 bases. This CDR3 region has 15 residues. The germline CDR1 and CDR2 sequences are SGHRS and YFSETQ. Trimming cost V 1 base and J 5 bases; bases outside gene matches: 6. CDR3 protein: CASSLLQGAETEAFF. For the CDR3, the DNA is TGCGCCAGCAGCTTGCTACAGGGGGCAGAGACTGAAGCTTTCTTT.

This chain uses TRBV6-1 with TRBJ2-1, with 10 bases lining up with TRBD1. CDR3 size: 14 residues. V lost 5 bases and J lost 4; bases outside the gene matches: 2. Germline assignment: CDR1 MNHNS and CDR2 SASEGT. CDR3 sequence (DNA): TGTGCCAGCAGTAGACAGGGGGCTTACAATGAGCAGTTCTTC. This gives the protein CASSRQGAYNEQFF.

The V gene is TRBV11-2, the J gene TRBJ2-7, with D unresolved. CDR3 size: 16 residues. In germline, CDR1 is SGHAT, CDR2 FQNNGV. Trimming stripped 6 bases from V and 0 bases from J, with 18 bases between. As DNA, the CDR3 is TGTGCCAGCAGTGTCTCTATGGGCCTCCCCTCCTACGAGCAGTACTTC. Protein: CASSVSMGLPSYEQYF.

This CDR3 is CASSSGQGLYNEQFF. DNA for the CDR3: TGCGCCAGCAGCTCGGGACAGGGATTGTACAATGAGCAGTTCTTC. The chain links TRBV5-1 to TRBJ2-1; 9 positions agree with TRBD1. Losses at the gene ends were 3 bases for V and 4 bases for J; bases not matched to a gene: 5. From germline, CDR1 is SGHRS and CDR2 YFSETQ. There are 15 residues in the CDR3. The full variable domain, in which reference TRBV5-1 and TRBJ2-1 provide the parts outside the CDR3, is KAGVTQTPRYLIKTRGQQVTLSCSPISGHRSVSWYQQTPGQGLQFLFEYFSETQRNKGNFPGRFSGRQFSNSRSEMNVSTLELGDSALYLCASSSGQGLYNEQFFGPGTRLTVL.

This sequence joins TRBV5-1 and TRBJ1-5; D is undetermined. Germline CDR1 reads SGHRS; CDR2 reads YFSETQ. V lost 0 bases and J lost 2, with 6 bases in between. This CDR3 region has 14 residues. The CDR3 reads CASSLGSGNQPQHF. CDR3 DNA: TGCGCCAGCAGCTTGGGTTCAGGCAATCAGCCCCAGCATTTT.

The chain uses TRBV4-1 and TRBJ1-6, with TRBD1 as a possible D gene (5 bases). Germline V lookup: CDR1 MGHRA, CDR2 YSYEKL. The CDR3 consists of 16 residues. The V and J ends lost 4 bases and 9 bases respectively, with 19 bases between them. CDR3 region: CASSRQTGGEGSPLHF. The CDR3, as DNA: TGCGCCAGCAGCCGCCAAACCGGGGGAGAGGGTTCACCCCTCCACTTT.

The chain recombines TRBV10-2 with TRBJ1-6; D gene unclear. Germline V gives CDR1 WSHSY, CDR2 SAAADI. V was trimmed by 4 bases and J by 3 bases, leaving 10 bases between them. The CDR3 contains 15 residues. This CDR3 reads CASSVRGIYNSPLHF. In nucleotides, the CDR3 is TGCGCCAGCAGTGTTAGAGGGATCTATAATTCACCCCTCCACTTT.

J is TRBJ1-5 and V is TRBV30; 9 nucleotides align to TRBD1. The CDR3 sequence is 14 residues long. J gave up 5 bases and V 2 bases, and 4 bases lay outside the gene matches. Germline CDR1 is GTSNPN and CDR2 is SVGIG (reference sequence). DNA of the CDR3: TGTGCCTGGAGTTCGGGACAGGGTGATCAGCCCCAGCATTTT. Translated: CAWSSGQGDQPQHF.

V usage is TRBV27 and J usage is TRBJ2-7; D not certain. The germline gives CDR1 MNHEY, CDR2 SMNVEV (reference sequence). CDR3 length: 14 amino acids. The V end lost 3 bases, the J end lost 2 bases, and 11 bases lay between the germline ends. The CDR3 bases are TGTGCCAGCAGTTTTTCCGGCAGCACCTACGAGCAGTACTTC. Amino acids: CASSFSGSTYEQYF.

This chain links TRBV19 with TRBJ1-5; D is perhaps TRBD1 (6 bases). CDR3 length: 12 residues. The germline gives CDR1 LNHDA, CDR2 SQIVND (reference sequence). V was cut by 6 bases and J by 4 bases, with 7 bases left in between. CDR3 protein: CASRQGNQPQHF. The CDR3 region has the DNA TGTGCCAGTAGGCAGGGGAATCAGCCCCAGCATTTT.

The gene calls are TRBV9 and TRBJ2-1; 12 bases match TRBD2. V gave up 3 bases and J gave up 9 bases; unmatched junction bases: 7. Per the germline V gene, CDR1 is SGDLS and CDR2 is YYNGEE. The length of the CDR3 is 15 residues. This CDR3 is CASSASSGGAREQFF. Here the CDR3 DNA reads TGTGCCAGCAGCGCCTCTAGCGGGGGGGCTCGTGAGCAGTTCTTC.

The chain is built from TRBV11-2 and TRBJ2-7, with unresolved D. The CDR3 loop spans 12 amino acids. Between the trimmed V and J ends, which lost 1 base and 3 bases, there was a span of 4 bases. Looked up from germline, CDR1 is SGHAT and CDR2 is FQNNGV. The CDR3 DNA reads as TGTGCCAGCAGCTTAGTCAGCTACGAGCAGTACTTC. It codes for CASSLVSYEQYF.

A few counts support this clone. The CDR3 loop reads CASSQGYATSGANVLTF. For the CDR3, the DNA is TGCGCCAGCAGCCAAGGGTACGCTACCTCTGGGGCCAACGTCCTGACTTTC. The chain joins TRBV4-1 to TRBJ2-6; D is unclear. The CDR3 is 17 residues long. The germline V gene encodes CDR1 MGHRA and CDR2 YSYEKL. V was clipped by 1 base and J by 0 bases, with 10 bases between them.

The rearrangement uses TRBV4-1 and TRBJ2-3; perhaps TRBD1 as D (5 bases). This CDR3 has 16 amino acids. Trimming pared 0 bases from V and 2 bases from J, leaving 12 bases between. The germline gives CDR1 MGHRA, CDR2 YSYEKL. This CDR3 is CASSQDRGSYTDTQYF. In DNA form, the CDR3 reads TGCGCCAGCAGCCAAGATAGGGGTAGCTACACAGATACGCAGTATTTT.

The V and J genes are TRBV10-1 and TRBJ1-1; possibly TRBD1 for D (5 bases). CDR3 length equals 13 residues. Deletions cut 3 bases from V and 10 bases from J, with 15 bases between. Germline CDR1 WNHNN, CDR2 SYGVQD (reference sequence). CDR3 protein: CASSDAMEGRAFF. The CDR3, as DNA: TGCGCCAGCAGTGACGCTATGGAGGGGAGAGCTTTCTTT.

The chain combines TRBV6-5 with TRBJ1-4; D not resolved. This CDR3 has 13 residues. CDR1 is MNHEY, CDR2 SVGAGI, per germline. The V end lost 10 bases, the J end lost 0 bases, and 9 bases lay between the germline ends. CDR3: CATSAATNEKLFF. CDR3 in DNA: TGTGCCACTTCAGCCGCAACTAATGAAAAACTGTTTTTT.

The chain uses TRBV4-1 and TRBJ1-5; D gene unclear. The V and J ends lost 0 bases and 4 bases respectively, with 10 bases between them. Germline V CDR1 and CDR2: MGHRA, YSYEKL. The CDR3 has 15 residues. The CDR3 loop is CASSQDLGVNQPQHF. The CDR3 DNA follows: TGCGCCAGCAGCCAAGATTTAGGAGTAAATCAGCCCCAGCATTTT.

This chain links TRBV30 with TRBJ2-2; D not resolved. The germline V and J ends were trimmed by 1 base and 6 bases, with 6 bases remaining between them. The germline V gene has CDR1 GTSNPN and CDR2 SVGIG (reference sequence). There are 12 residues in the CDR3. The CDR3 nucleotides read TGTGCCTGGAGTGACGGGTCCGGGGAGCTGTTTTTT. This sequence encodes CAWSDGSGELFF.

The CDR3 protein is CASRPPDRSMTEAFF. The CDR3 region has the DNA TGTGCCAGCAGACCCCCGGACAGGTCGATGACTGAAGCTTTCTTT. The J gene is TRBJ1-1, the V gene TRBV7-9, with TRBD1 matching 7 bases. CDR3 size: 15 residues. Germline CDR1 reads SEHNR; CDR2 reads FQNEAQ (reference sequence). Trimming removed 6 bases from V and 5 bases from J; junction bases left unmatched: 12.